These 17 T cell receptor beta chains were all obtained from the same sample, sequenced in a study of Tregs in tolerant kidney transplant recipients. Sequencing used immunoSEQ multiplex PCR; TCRdb keeps in-frame clones, though not all of them. The sample has 16,000 or so clones, approximately 60% seen once. These receptors lack a known antigen. Sample: Tregs from blood cultured with allogeneic cells. The source is a human donor in good health.

The chain couples TRBV4-3 to TRBJ1-5; D call uncertain. There are 17 residues in the CDR3. CDR1 LGHNA and CDR2 YSLEER come from the germline V gene. Trimming left V 3 bases short and J 5 bases short, with 20 bases between. The DNA of the CDR3 is TGCGCCAGCAGCCAGGAGGCCCTATCCCGAGGCCATCAGCCCCAGCATTTT. Protein sequence: CASSQEALSRGHQPQHF.

The chain links TRBV18 to TRBJ1-5; 7 nucleotides agree with TRBD1. The trim removed 2 bases at V and 7 bases at J, leaving 5 bases unmatched. The CDR3 extends over 14 amino acids. From germline, CDR1 is KGHSH and CDR2 LQKENI. CDR3 nucleotide sequence: TGTGCCAGCTCACCAACAGGGGCACGGCAGCCCCAGCATTTT. Residues: CASSPTGARQPQHF.

V and J are TRBV4-3 and TRBJ1-5; D not certain. V lost 0 bases, J lost 4 bases, and 10 bases lay in between. Germline loops: CDR1 LGHNA, CDR2 YSLEER. This CDR3 comprises 15 residues. The DNA of the CDR3 is TGCGCCAGCAGCCAAGATCTGCAGATTAATCAGCCCCAGCATTTT. Its translation is CASSQDLQINQPQHF.

In nucleotides, the CDR3 is TGTGCCAGCAGCCCACAGGGGGGTACTAACTATGGCTACACCTTC. Protein: CASSPQGGTNYGYTF. This chain links TRBV4-2 with TRBJ1-2, with 8 bases lining up with TRBD1. The V segment lost 4 bases and the J segment 0 bases; nucleotides outside the gene matches: 4. Germline CDR1 reads LGHNA; CDR2 reads YNFKEQ. The CDR3 is made up of 15 amino acids.

This clone showed up just a few times. The chain has TRBV9 and TRBJ1-1, with unresolved D. CDR1 and CDR2 (germline): SGDLS, YYNGEE. Trimming cost V 2 bases and J 1 base, with 9 bases left between them. The CDR3 runs to 14 residues. The DNA for the CDR3 is TGTGCCAGCAGCGTTGGCCCGAAGAACACTGAAGCTTTCTTT. Protein: CASSVGPKNTEAFF.

In nucleotides, the CDR3 is TGTGCCAGCAGTCGCCCGGGGGAGCAGTACTTC. Protein sequence: CASSRPGEQYF. V and J are TRBV6-5 and TRBJ2-7; possible D gene TRBD2, 5 bases. The germline V gene encodes CDR1 MNHEY and CDR2 SVGAGI. This CDR3 is built from 11 residues. V was clipped by 5 bases and J by 7 bases, with 9 bases between them.

This clone has a single count. The rearrangement links TRBV7-2 to TRBJ2-3; D not resolved. The CDR3 totals 13 residues. V was shortened by 7 bases and J by 6 bases, with 14 bases between the two germline ends. Germline V gene data show CDR1 as SGHTA and CDR2 as FQGNSA. CDR3: CASTPELRDTQYF. The CDR3 region has the DNA TGTGCCAGCACCCCCGAGTTAAGGGATACGCAGTATTTT.

This chain uses TRBV6-5 with TRBJ2-5, with D unclear. Trimming pared 2 bases from V and 0 bases from J, leaving 7 bases between. The CDR3 has 14 amino acids. From germline, CDR1 is MNHEY and CDR2 SVGAGI. In DNA form, the CDR3 reads TGTGCCAGCAGTTACAGCCGCTACCAAGAGACCCAGTACTTC. Translated, it gives CASSYSRYQETQYF.

This clone qualifies as medium-sized (0.01 to 0.1%). The chain recombines TRBV7-6 with TRBJ2-7; TRBD1 or TRBD2 may be the D gene (5 bases each). V lost 0 bases to trimming and J lost 6 bases, with 21 bases between them. Germline V lookup: CDR1 SGHVS, CDR2 FNYEAQ. The CDR3 runs to 17 residues. This CDR3 is CASSLAPSRVPYREQYF. Here the CDR3 DNA reads TGTGCCAGCAGCTTAGCCCCTAGCAGGGTGCCCTACCGCGAGCAGTACTTC.

Relative to its sample, this clone is medium-sized. The chain has TRBV5-4 and TRBJ2-2; TRBD1 might be the D (6 bases). V shed 4 bases and J shed 1 base, with 14 bases lying between them. The CDR3 runs 16 residues. Germline loops: CDR1 SGHNT, CDR2 YYREEE (reference sequence). The CDR3 protein is CASSPQQGLNTGELFF. The CDR3 bases are TGTGCCAGCAGCCCACAACAGGGTTTGAACACCGGGGAGCTGTTTTTT.

This clone was counted between two and nine times. This chain links TRBV4-2 with TRBJ1-1; D unresolved. The CDR3 sequence is 13 residues long. The ends were cut back, 0 bases at V and 4 bases at J, with 6 bases in the middle. Per germline, CDR1 LGHNA and CDR2 YNFKEQ. The DNA for the CDR3 is TGTGCCAGCAGCCAAGATTGGGGCACTGAAGCTTTCTTT. As protein: CASSQDWGTEAFF.

Only a few counts were recorded for this clone. The genes are TRBV5-8 and TRBJ1-4; no reliable D call. Trimming left V 5 bases short and J 7 bases short, with 18 bases between. Germline V lookup: CDR1 SGHTS, CDR2 YDEGEE. This CDR3 has 15 residues. In nucleotides, the CDR3 is TGTGCCAGCAGGGTCATGGGGAGGATGGGTGAAAAACTGTTTTTT. Its translation: CASRVMGRMGEKLFF.

This chain joins TRBV5-5 and TRBJ1-1, with 8 bases matching TRBD1. The germline gives CDR1 SGHKS, CDR2 YYEKEE (reference sequence). The length of the CDR3 is 16 residues. V gave up 4 bases and J gave up 9 bases; unmatched junction bases: 17. CDR3 nucleotide sequence: TGTGCCAGCAGCCTCCGCCCAGGACAGGGACGGAGTAAAGCTTTCTTT. Residues: CASSLRPGQGRSKAFF.

The chain is built from TRBV14 and TRBJ2-7; the D gene is possibly TRBD1 (5 bases). This CDR3 comprises 12 residues. From germline, CDR1 is SGHDN and CDR2 FVKESK. V lost 4 bases, J lost 5 bases, and 9 bases lay in between. The CDR3 reads CASSRQGDEQYF. The CDR3 region has the DNA TGTGCCAGCAGCCGGCAGGGTGACGAGCAGTACTTC.

The V and J genes are TRBV5-1 and TRBJ2-3; 10 nucleotides match TRBD2. Trimming removed 3 bases from V and 0 bases from J; junction bases left unmatched: 7. This CDR3 region has 17 residues. CDR1 is SGHRS, CDR2 YFSETQ, per germline. CDR3 in DNA: TGCGCCAGCAGCTCCGGGACTAGCGCCTCTAGCACAGATACGCAGTATTTT. This translates into CASSSGTSASSTDTQYF.

The chain uses TRBV18 and TRBJ2-7; unclear D gene. The CDR3 has 12 residues. The V end was cut by 5 bases, the J end by 2 bases, with 7 bases between. From germline, CDR1 is KGHSH and CDR2 LQKENI. CDR3 residues: CASSSSTYEQYF. The CDR3 DNA reads TGTGCCAGCTCATCATCGACCTACGAGCAGTACTTC.

J is TRBJ1-2 and V is TRBV6-5, with D perhaps TRBD1 (5 bases). Per germline, CDR1 MNHEY and CDR2 SVGAGI. The CDR3 extends over 11 amino acids. V dropped 6 bases and J dropped 8 bases, with 10 bases sitting between them. The CDR3 spells CASRWGGGYTF. DNA for the CDR3: TGTGCCAGCAGATGGGGGGGAGGCTACACCTTC.